This T cell receptor (beta chain) was retrieved from a study of T cell changes during pregnancy in multiple sclerosis. This table comes from immunoSEQ multiplex PCR, and its TCRdb copy is limited to in-frame clones, with some not included. The table includes about 75,000 clones, about 89% detected once. The receptor was derived from a female donor with multiple sclerosis, enrolled in a pregnancy study. The specimen was CD4+ T cells from peripheral blood mononuclear cells, collected before pregnancy.

CDR3 amino acids: CASSPIDYTEAFF. The DNA for the CDR3 is TGTGCCAGCAGCCCAATAGATTACACTGAAGCTTTCTTT. The J gene is TRBJ1-1, the V gene TRBV28, with D uncertain. This CDR3 comprises 13 residues. V was clipped by 6 bases and J by 3 bases, with 11 bases between them. CDR1 and CDR2 from the germline V gene are MDHEN and SYDVKM. Supplemented by reference TRBV28 and TRBJ1-1, the full variable domain reads DVKVTQSSRYLVKRTGEKVFLECVQDMDHENMFWYRQDPGLGLRLIYFSYDVKMKEKGDIPEGYSVSREKKERFSLILESASTNQTSMYLCASSPIDYTEAFFGQGTRLTVV.